These 15 T cell receptor beta chains were all obtained from the same sample, sequenced in a study of memory B cells and T cells in multiple sclerosis. CFSE-dim autoproliferating and CFSE-high non-proliferating T cells from unstimulated culture were sequenced separately. Cultures began with approximately 4.5x10^7 CFSE-labeled PBMCs, unstimulated for 7 to 8 days, with replicate wells pooled. The method was immunoSEQ multiplex PCR; TCRdb's version includes in-frame clones alone and lacks a portion of them. The table lists roughly 45,000 clones, around 79% of them singletons. Their recognized antigens are unknown. Sequencing was carried out using PBMCs from blood kept in culture. Receptors originate from a human donor with multiple sclerosis.

The V gene is TRBV5-1, the J gene TRBJ2-2; unclear D gene. There are 14 residues in the CDR3. V was trimmed by 4 bases and J by 5 bases, leaving 12 bases between them. Germline lookup yields CDR1 SGHRS and CDR2 YFSETQ. The CDR3 reads CASSNPIGTGELFF. As DNA, the CDR3 is TGCGCCAGCAGCAACCCAATAGGGACCGGGGAGCTGTTTTTT.

The gene calls are TRBV7-2 and TRBJ2-1; a possible D gene is TRBD2 (6 bases). Looked up from germline, CDR1 is SGHTA and CDR2 is FQGNSA. The CDR3 totals 14 residues. Trimming removed 1 base at V and 4 bases at J, with 8 bases between. CDR3 in amino acids: CASSLVGLYNEQFF. In nucleotides, the CDR3 is TGTGCCAGCAGCTTAGTGGGACTTTACAATGAGCAGTTCTTC.

The chain carries TRBV11-3 and TRBJ2-7; no reliable D call. Germline V gene lookup returns CDR1 SGHNT and CDR2 YENEEA. The CDR3 extends over 13 amino acids. Trimming took off 5 bases at V and 1 base at J, with 9 bases between the two ends. The CDR3 protein is CASSQGPSYEQYF. The DNA for the CDR3 is TGTGCCAGCAGCCAAGGGCCTTCCTACGAGCAGTACTTC. The full variable domain, completed using reference TRBV11-3 and TRBJ2-7, is EAGVVQSPRYKIIEKKQPVAFWCNPISGHNTLYWYLQNLGQGPELLIRYENEEAVDDSQLPKDRFSAERLKGVDSTLKIQPAELGDSAVYLCASSQGPSYEQYFGPGTRLTVT.

There are a few counts of this clone. The chain carries TRBV18 and TRBJ1-5; 7 bases are shared with TRBD1. The CDR3 loop spans 15 amino acids. The ends lost 5 bases at V and 7 bases at J; junction bases unmatched: 11. Germline V lookup: CDR1 KGHSH, CDR2 LQKENI. The CDR3 DNA follows: TGTGCCAGCTCATCCCTCGGAACAGGGGACCAGCCCCAGCATTTT. Protein product: CASSSLGTGDQPQHF.

The chain is built from TRBV6-1 and TRBJ2-2; D is unresolved. The V end was cut by 4 bases, the J end by 1 base, with 7 bases between. Looked up from germline, CDR1 is MNHNS and CDR2 is SASEGT. There are 14 residues in the CDR3. CDR3 sequence (DNA): TGTGCCAGCAGTGGCGTCCGGAACACCGGGGAGCTGTTTTTT. It codes for CASSGVRNTGELFF.

The V and J genes are TRBV4-1 and TRBJ1-5; D unresolved. Germline V gene data show CDR1 as MGHRA and CDR2 as YSYEKL. The CDR3 runs to 16 residues. V lost 0 bases, J lost 1 base, and 10 bases lay in between. The CDR3 DNA reads as TGCGCCAGCAGCCAAGATACCGGGATCAGCAATCAGCCCCAGCATTTT. As protein: CASSQDTGISNQPQHF.

The table lists this clone with a count of one. This chain links TRBV27 with TRBJ2-1, with D hard to call. Germline V gene data show CDR1 as MNHEY and CDR2 as SMNVEV (reference sequence). CDR3 length: 14 amino acids. Trimming left V 3 bases short and J 7 bases short, with 13 bases between. CDR3 sequence reads: CASSFVGVRNEQFF. CDR3 nucleotides: TGTGCCAGCAGTTTCGTTGGGGTTAGGAATGAGCAGTTCTTC.

This clone was seen once. The chain has TRBV27 and TRBJ1-4, with 7 nucleotides matching TRBD1. Per germline, CDR1 MNHEY and CDR2 SMNVEV (reference sequence). Trimming took 5 bases from V and 7 from J; bases not matched to a gene: 7. The CDR3 is 14 amino acids. CDR3 region: CASSPRQGVEKLFF. The CDR3 DNA sequence: TGTGCCAGCAGTCCAAGACAGGGTGTTGAAAAACTGTTTTTT.

The chain employs TRBV19 and TRBJ1-5, with D perhaps matching TRBD1 (5 bases). V shed 3 bases and J shed 2 bases, with 11 bases lying between them. Germline V gives CDR1 LNHDA, CDR2 SQIVND (reference sequence). The CDR3 covers 15 residues. This CDR3 reads CASSIRRGGNQPQHF. CDR3 sequence (DNA): TGTGCCAGTAGTATTCGGAGGGGCGGCAATCAGCCCCAGCATTTT. Filled out from reference TRBV19 and TRBJ1-5, the complete variable domain reads DGGITQSPKYLFRKEGQNVTLSCEQNLNHDAMYWYRQDPGQGLRLIYYSQIVNDFQKGDIAEGYSVSREKKESFPLTVTSAQKNPTAFYLCASSIRRGGNQPQHFGDGTRLSIL.

This clone was found once. The chain uses TRBV7-9 and TRBJ1-4; D gene unclear. Per the germline V gene, CDR1 is SEHNR and CDR2 is FQNEAQ (reference sequence). V lost 5 bases, J lost 0 bases, and 19 bases lay in between. CDR3 size: 18 residues. The CDR3 loop is CASSRYPGPKPTNEKLFF. For the CDR3, the DNA is TGTGCCAGCAGCCGGTATCCGGGCCCTAAGCCAACTAATGAAAAACTGTTTTTT. The full variable domain, with the rest looked up from reference TRBV7-9 and TRBJ1-4, is DTGVSQNPRHKITKRGQNVTFRCDPISEHNRLYWYRQTLGQGPEFLTYFQNEAQLEKSRLLSDRFSAERPKGSFSTLEIQRTEQGDSAMYLCASSRYPGPKPTNEKLFFGSGTQLSVL.

The V and J genes are TRBV19 and TRBJ1-5; 9 bases are shared with TRBD1. Germline lookup yields CDR1 LNHDA and CDR2 SQIVND (reference sequence). The CDR3 is 15 residues long. V lost 6 bases, J lost 6 bases, and 9 bases stayed unmatched. The CDR3 nucleotides are TGTGCCAGTAGGAGGGACAGGGAAGGTTTTCAGCCCCAGCATTTT. It encodes CASRRDREGFQPQHF. Using reference TRBV19 and TRBJ1-5 for the parts outside the CDR3, the full variable domain is DGGITQSPKYLFRKEGQNVTLSCEQNLNHDAMYWYRQDPGQGLRLIYYSQIVNDFQKGDIAEGYSVSREKKESFPLTVTSAQKNPTAFYLCASRRDREGFQPQHFGDGTRLSIL.

The chain joins TRBV19 to TRBJ2-1; D gene uncertain. Germline loops: CDR1 LNHDA, CDR2 SQIVND (reference sequence). Trimming took off 1 base at V and 0 bases at J, with 13 bases between the two ends. This CDR3 spans 17 amino acids. Here the CDR3 reads CASSIGSFSSSYNEQFF. CDR3 DNA sequence: TGTGCCAGTAGTATAGGGTCCTTTTCGTCCTCCTACAATGAGCAGTTCTTC.

The chain has TRBV10-3 and TRBJ1-5, with a tentative D call TRBD1 (5 bases). This CDR3 comprises 13 residues. V was clipped by 8 bases and J by 3 bases, with 11 bases between them. Germline V CDR1 and CDR2: ENHRY, SYGVKD. The CDR3 loop is CAIRQGLNQPQHF. The CDR3 nucleotides read TGTGCCATCCGGCAGGGACTCAATCAGCCCCAGCATTTT.

This clone occurred a few times. The chain uses TRBV5-1 and TRBJ2-5, with D perhaps given as TRBD1 or TRBD2 (6 bases each). The CDR3 is 15 amino acids. The germline CDR1 and CDR2 sequences are SGHRS and YFSETQ. Trimming cost V 4 bases and J 2 bases, with 15 bases left between them. Written as DNA, the CDR3 is TGCGCCAGCAGCCCCTACAAGGGGGGTCAAGAGACCCAGTACTTC. Amino acids: CASSPYKGGQETQYF.

V gene TRBV2 combines with J gene TRBJ1-5; D gene uncertain. The CDR3 consists of 13 residues. Germline loops: CDR1 SNHLY, CDR2 FYNNEI. V was clipped by 7 bases and J by 5 bases, with 12 bases between them. The DNA for the CDR3 is TGTGCCAGCACCGTTTGGGTCGATCAGCCCCAGCATTTT. Translation: CASTVWVDQPQHF.